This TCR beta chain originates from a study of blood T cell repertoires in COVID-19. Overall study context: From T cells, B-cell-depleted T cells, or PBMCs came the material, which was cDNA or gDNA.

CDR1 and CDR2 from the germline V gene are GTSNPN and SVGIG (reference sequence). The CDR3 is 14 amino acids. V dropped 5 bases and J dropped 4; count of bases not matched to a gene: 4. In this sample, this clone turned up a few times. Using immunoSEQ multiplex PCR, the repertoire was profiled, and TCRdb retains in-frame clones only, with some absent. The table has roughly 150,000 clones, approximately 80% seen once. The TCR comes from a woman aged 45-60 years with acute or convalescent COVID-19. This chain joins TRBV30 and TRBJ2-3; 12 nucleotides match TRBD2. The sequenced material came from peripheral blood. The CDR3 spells CAWSTSGGADTQYF. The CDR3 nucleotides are TGTGCCTGGTCGACTAGCGGGGGAGCAGATACGCAGTATTTT.